At least ten counts were recorded for the clone carrying this T cell receptor beta chain. This specimen belongs to a study of blood T cells in healthy people across ages. A sample-barcoded 5' primer and a J-beta primer mix were used in a second PCR of roughly 7 to 11 cycles. TCRdb passed the 5' RACE reads through MiXCR, listing each CDR3 protein once. The repertoire has 450,000 to 700,000 distinct CDR3 sequences, about 25% of them found once; the top ten carry about a fifth. The material sequenced was blood. The source of this sequence is a woman in her 70s in good health.

CDR3 amino acids: CSARDGDRGYTF. CDR3 sequence (DNA): TGCAGTGCTAGAGATGGGGACAGGGGCTACACCTTC. V usage is TRBV20-1 and J usage is TRBJ1-2, with 8 bases identical to TRBD1. V shed 0 bases and J 8 bases; nucleotides not matched to a gene: 2. CDR1 and CDR2 (germline): DFQATT, SNEGSKA (reference sequence). This CDR3 region has 12 residues.